This TCR beta chain is drawn from a study of T-cell reconstitution after alpha-beta-depleted transplantation in children. As it was prepared, the TCRbeta library received unique molecular identifiers. A single record per CDR3 protein comes from TCRdb applying MiXCR to the PCR reads. Here the sample spans about 240,000 distinct CDR3 sequences, around 13% being singletons. The CDR3 totals 13 residues. In germline, CDR1 is ENHRY, CDR2 SYGVKD. V trimming: 2 bases; J trimming: 4 bases; junction bases outside the gene matches: 2. This clonotype has at least ten counts. The material sequenced was PBMCs from the stem cell graft donor, taken from the stem cell graft. The chain is built from TRBV10-3 and TRBJ2-7; TRBD2 aligns across 7 bases. This TCR was sampled from a human donor who donated a stem cell graft to a child with acute lymphoblastic leukemia. The CDR3 loop reads CAISEREEYEQYF. DNA for the CDR3: TGTGCCATCAGTGAGCGGGAGGAGTACGAGCAGTACTTC.